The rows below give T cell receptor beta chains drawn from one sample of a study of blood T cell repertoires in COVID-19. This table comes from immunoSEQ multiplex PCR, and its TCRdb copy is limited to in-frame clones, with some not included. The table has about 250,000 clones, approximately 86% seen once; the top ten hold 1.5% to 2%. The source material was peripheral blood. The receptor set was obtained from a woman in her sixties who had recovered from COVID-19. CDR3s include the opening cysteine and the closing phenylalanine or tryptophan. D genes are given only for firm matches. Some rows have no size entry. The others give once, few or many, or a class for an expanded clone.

TGTGCCAGCAGCTTAGACGGGACTCCGAGTCAAGAGACCCAGTACTTC | CASSLDGTPSQETQYF | TRBV7-3 | . | TRBJ2-5 | .
TGTGCCAGCGGTCCGTTCATCGGCTCTGGGGCCAACGTCCTGACTTTC | CASGPFIGSGANVLTF | TRBV27 | . | TRBJ2-6 | .
TGCGCCAGCAGCTACCGACAGACCAAACAAGAGACCCAGTACTTC | CASSYRQTKQETQYF | TRBV5-1 | . | TRBJ2-5 | .
TGTGCCAGCAGCTCAGACTTGAAAACGTCTGGCTACACCTTC | CASSSDLKTSGYTF | TRBV7-6 | . | TRBJ1-2 | .
TGTGCCAGCTCAGAGGAGGTTACCTCCTACGAGCAGTACTTC | CASSEEVTSYEQYF | TRBV18 | . | TRBJ2-7 | .
TGTGCCAGCAGTGATCAGACCGGGACACCCTATGGCTACACCTTC | CASSDQTGTPYGYTF | TRBV6-4 | . | TRBJ1-2 | once
TGTGCCAGCAAGACCGGTCGGGCCACAGGGGTGGAAGAGCAGTACTTC | CASKTGRATGVEEQYF | TRBV2 | TRBD1 | TRBJ2-7 | .
TGTGCCAGCAGCTTAGCGGGAGGAGGTGGCAATCAGCCCCAGCATTTT | CASSLAGGGGNQPQHF | TRBV7-2 | . | TRBJ1-5 | .
TGTGCCAGCAGCCCCAGACAGGGGAACACTGAAGCTTTCTTT | CASSPRQGNTEAFF | TRBV5-4 | TRBD1 | TRBJ1-1 | .
TGTGCCAGCAGCGGTCTTACTAGCGGCCTTAACACAGATACGCAGTATTTT | CASSGLTSGLNTDTQYF | TRBV14 | TRBD2 | TRBJ2-3 | .
TGTGCCAGCAGCCCGATTACCGGGACAGAAGATCAGCCCCAGCATTTT | CASSPITGTEDQPQHF | TRBV28 | TRBD1 | TRBJ1-5 | .
TGTGCCAGCAGCTCAACTGTGGGGCCCGGAGAGACCCAGTACTTC | CASSSTVGPGETQYF | TRBV7-2 | . | TRBJ2-5 | .
TGTGCCAGTAGTATGTCGAGCGCCTCCTCCTACAATGAGCAGTTCTTC | CASSMSSASSYNEQFF | TRBV19 | . | TRBJ2-1 | .
TGTGCCAGCAGTACACCAGGGACCTACAATGAGCAGTTCTTC | CASSTPGTYNEQFF | TRBV13 | . | TRBJ2-1 | .
TGTGCCAGCTCCCATAACATTTTCAGCTCTGGAAACACCATATATTTT | CASSHNIFSSGNTIYF | TRBV9 | . | TRBJ1-3 | once
TGCGCCAGCAGCCCCCGGGACAGTTTATATGGCTACACCTTC | CASSPRDSLYGYTF | TRBV4-1 | TRBD1 | TRBJ1-2 | .
TGTGCCAGCAGCGTAGACCGGGGTCGGTTGTTTTTT | CASSVDRGRLFF | TRBV9 | . | TRBJ2-2 | .
TGTGCCAGCAGCCAAGATTGGACATCGAGCCACCCCATATATTTT | CASSQDWTSSHPIYF | TRBV4-2 | . | TRBJ1-3 | .
TGTGCCAGCAGCTTGGGCCACAGGGCGGCCAAAAACATTCAGTACTTC | CASSLGHRAAKNIQYF | TRBV5-6 | . | TRBJ2-4 | .
TGTGCCAGTGTCCAGGACTATGGCTACACCTTC | CASVQDYGYTF | TRBV19 | . | TRBJ1-2 | .
TGTGCCAGCAGCCCCCCGGGGGGGGCTGGAAACACCATATATTTT | CASSPPGGAGNTIYF | TRBV7-9 | . | TRBJ1-3 | .
TGTGCCAGCTCACCCTCCGGTAGTTACACTGAAGCTTTCTTT | CASSPSGSYTEAFF | TRBV18 | . | TRBJ1-1 | once
TGTGCCAGCAGCTTAACTTTCGGCAGGGGCCACGAGCAGTACTTC | CASSLTFGRGHEQYF | TRBV7-2 | . | TRBJ2-7 | once
TGTGCCAGTAGTCTAGGAGGCTCCTACAATGAGCAGTTCTTC | CASSLGGSYNEQFF | TRBV19 | . | TRBJ2-1 | .
TGTGCCAGCAGCCCCACTCCCACCGGGGTGAACACCGGGGAGCTGTTTTTT | CASSPTPTGVNTGELFF | TRBV3-1/TRBV3-2 | . | TRBJ2-2 | .
TGTGCCAGCAACTTAGAAGGACAGCTGAACACTGAAGCTTTCTTT | CASNLEGQLNTEAFF | TRBV7-2 | . | TRBJ1-1 | .
TGTGCCAGCCAGGGACTAGCGGGGGGCTACAATGAGCAGTTCTTC | CASQGLAGGYNEQFF | TRBV2 | TRBD2 | TRBJ2-1 | .
TGTGCCAGCAGCGCCAATAGCGGGGGGCTAAACACCGGGGAGCTGTTTTTT | CASSANSGGLNTGELFF | TRBV9 | TRBD2 | TRBJ2-2 | .
TGTGCCAGCAGTGAATTTTATGGACTTTTGGATGGCTACACCTTC | CASSEFYGLLDGYTF | TRBV25-1 | . | TRBJ1-2 | .
TGTGCCAGCAGTTTAGCGGGACTAGCAGGATACGAGCAGTACTTC | CASSLAGLAGYEQYF | TRBV28 | TRBD2 | TRBJ2-7 | once
TGTGCCAGCAGCGCCCGACTAGCGGGGGGGCATGGGCAAGAGACCCAGTACTTC | CASSARLAGGHGQETQYF | TRBV3-1/TRBV3-2 | TRBD2 | TRBJ2-5 | .
TGTGCCAGTCAAACAGAATTGGCCCAGAATGAAAAACTGTTTTTT | CASQTELAQNEKLFF | TRBV19 | . | TRBJ1-4 | .
TGTGCCACCAGCAGAGGGGACAGGGAGAATGAAAAACTGTTTTTT | CATSRGDRENEKLFF | TRBV15 | TRBD1 | TRBJ1-4 | .
TGTGCCAGCAGCCAGTCCCTCTTGACAGAAACCTATGGCTACACCTTC | CASSQSLLTETYGYTF | TRBV4-2 | . | TRBJ1-2 | .
TGTGCCAGCAGACAGGGGGGGAACACTGAAGCTTTCTTT | CASRQGGNTEAFF | TRBV6-4 | TRBD1 | TRBJ1-1 | .
TGTGCCACCAGCAGAGGAAAAGGACAGGGGGGTTCACCCCTCCACTTT | CATSRGKGQGGSPLHF | TRBV15 | TRBD1 | TRBJ1-6 | .
TGTGCCAGCAGTGGGGGGTCATACAATGAGCAGTTCTTC | CASSGGSYNEQFF | TRBV28 | . | TRBJ2-1 | .
TGTGCCAGCAGCCAGCTTCTACCCTCTCAAGAGACCCAGTACTTC | CASSQLLPSQETQYF | TRBV3-1/TRBV3-2 | . | TRBJ2-5 | .
TGTGCCAGCAGCTTACAAGGGGCAGCTAACTATGGCTACACCTTC | CASSLQGAANYGYTF | TRBV11-2 | . | TRBJ1-2 | many
TGTGCCAGCAGCACCCCGGGACAGCAAGAGACCCAGTACTTC | CASSTPGQQETQYF | TRBV5-5 | TRBD1 | TRBJ2-5 | .
TGTGCCAGCGAGGGGGACAGCTCGAACACCGGGGAGCTGTTTTTT | CASEGDSSNTGELFF | TRBV7-9 | TRBD1 | TRBJ2-2 | .
TGTGCCATCGGGGCTAGCGGGGATTCCTACGAGCAGTACTTC | CAIGASGDSYEQYF | TRBV10-3 | TRBD2 | TRBJ2-7 | .
TGCGCCAGCAGCTTGAATCGGGACAGCTCCTACGAGCAGTACTTC | CASSLNRDSSYEQYF | TRBV5-1 | TRBD1 | TRBJ2-7 | .
TGCGCCAGCAGCGTAACCGGGACTATGCCCCATGAGCAGTTCTTC | CASSVTGTMPHEQFF | TRBV5-1 | TRBD2 | TRBJ2-1 | .
TGTGCCAGCAGCTTCCAGGGGGCTGGAGAGACCCAGTACTTC | CASSFQGAGETQYF | TRBV5-5 | TRBD1 | TRBJ2-5 | .
TGTGCCAGCAGCTTAGATCTAAGTTCACCCCTCCACTTT | CASSLDLSSPLHF | TRBV11-3 | . | TRBJ1-6 | once
TGCAGCGTTGCGGGCCGGCTCCGGGGGGGTAGCACAGATACGCAGTATTTT | CSVAGRLRGGSTDTQYF | TRBV29-1 | TRBD2 | TRBJ2-3 | few
TGCGCCAGCAGCGCGGGGTGGAGCCTTGAAAAACTGTTTTTT | CASSAGWSLEKLFF | TRBV4-1 | . | TRBJ1-4 | once